The 20 T cell receptor beta chains reported below all come from one sample, sequenced in a study of cytomegalovirus exposure and HLA in healthy donors. The study ran its PCR with 60 Vbeta and 13 Jbeta primers. The table came from immunoSEQ multiplex PCR; TCRdb's copy has only in-frame clones and leaves some out. The sample consists of some 150,000 clones, 60% to 85% of them appearing once. The specimen sequenced was PBMCs. These receptors all stem from a man under 40 in good health and CMV-seropositive.

This clone was picked up a small number of times. The chain couples TRBV7-9 to TRBJ1-2, with TRBD1 identical over 7 bases. V trimming: 5 bases; J trimming: 1 base; junction bases outside the gene matches: 7. Looked up from germline, CDR1 is SEHNR and CDR2 is FQNEAQ (reference sequence). This CDR3 has 15 amino acids. The CDR3 sequence: CASSLTRDSNYGYTF. The CDR3 nucleotides are TGTGCCAGCAGCCTTACCCGGGACAGTAACTATGGCTACACCTTC.

V is TRBV28 and J is TRBJ2-5, with 8 bases fitting TRBD2. This CDR3 spans 16 amino acids. The ends lost 6 bases at V and 0 bases at J; junction bases unmatched: 9. CDR1 MDHEN and CDR2 SYDVKM come from the germline V gene. The CDR3 DNA reads as TGTGCCAGCAGGGGTGGTAATAGCGGGAACCAAGAGACCCAGTACTTC. Translated, it gives CASRGGNSGNQETQYF.

The V and J genes are TRBV7-3 and TRBJ1-1; D unclear. Trimming left V 5 bases short and J 1 base short, with 5 bases between. The CDR3 consists of 12 residues. Germline lookup yields CDR1 SGHTA and CDR2 FQGTGA. CDR3 coding DNA: TGTGCCAGCAGCCGGGGGAACACTGAAGCTTTCTTT. It encodes CASSRGNTEAFF.

The chain couples TRBV11-2 to TRBJ1-2; D might be TRBD1 (5 bases). The CDR3 is made up of 14 amino acids. Germline loops: CDR1 SGHAT, CDR2 FQNNGV. V shed 3 bases and J shed 2 bases, with 10 bases lying between them. The CDR3 sequence: CASSFGSGNYGYTF. As DNA, the CDR3 is TGTGCCAGCAGCTTCGGATCAGGGAACTATGGCTACACCTTC.

This clone was found a few times. V usage is TRBV6-5 and J usage is TRBJ2-5, with 11 bases matching TRBD1. Per the germline V gene, CDR1 is MNHEY and CDR2 is SVGAGI. Trimming cost V 2 bases and J 3 bases; bases outside gene matches: 2. The CDR3 is 15 amino acids. CDR3 bases: TGTGCCAGCAGTTACGCGGGACAGGGGGAAGAGACCCAGTACTTC. Translating it yields CASSYAGQGEETQYF.

The chain employs TRBV19 and TRBJ2-2; 8 bases fit TRBD2. In germline, CDR1 is LNHDA, CDR2 SQIVND (reference sequence). CDR3 length: 15 residues. V gave up 10 bases and J gave up 1 base; unmatched junction bases: 8. CDR3 in amino acids: CATRIAGRNTGELFF. DNA of the CDR3: TGTGCCACGAGAATAGCGGGGAGGAACACCGGGGAGCTGTTTTTT.

This chain links TRBV7-2 with TRBJ2-5; 8 bases are a match to TRBD1. With the DNA end fitting TRBJ2-7 better, the J assignment may be wrong. Germline loops: CDR1 SGHTA, CDR2 FQGNSA. The CDR3 loop spans 16 amino acids. Here the CDR3 reads CASSLIGTGVTYEQYF. The CDR3 region has the DNA TGTGCCAGCAGCTTAATTGGGACAGGTGTCACCTACGAGCAGTACTTC.

V usage is TRBV2 and J usage is TRBJ2-5, with D possibly TRBD2 on 5 matching bases. This CDR3 is built from 15 residues. The V end lost 3 bases, the J end lost 1 base, and 12 bases lay between the germline ends. Germline V gene sequence: CDR1 SNHLY, CDR2 FYNNEI. CDR3 protein: CASSDRGIRQETQYF. The CDR3 DNA reads as TGTGCCAGCAGTGACCGGGGTATTCGCCAAGAGACCCAGTACTTC. The full variable domain, its missing parts supplied by reference TRBV2 and TRBJ2-5, is EPEVTQTPSHQVTQMGQEVILRCVPISNHLYFYWYRQILGQKVEFLVSFYNNEISEKSEIFDDQFSVERPDGSNFTLKIRSTKLEDSAMYFCASSDRGIRQETQYFGPGTRLLVL.

V gene TRBV7-3 combines with J gene TRBJ2-1; 7 bases fit TRBD1. The CDR3 has 16 residues. Per germline, CDR1 SGHTA and CDR2 FQGTGA. V trimming: 2 bases; J trimming: 0 bases; junction bases outside the gene matches: 4. Written as DNA, the CDR3 is TGTGCCAGCAGCTTACAGGGGGAAAACTCCTACAATGAGCAGTTCTTC. Residues: CASSLQGENSYNEQFF. Supplemented by reference TRBV7-3 and TRBJ2-1, the full variable domain reads GAGVSQTPSNKVTEKGKYVELRCDPISGHTALYWYRQSLGQGPEFLIYFQGTGAADDSGLPNDRFFAVRPEGSVSTLKIQRTERGDSAVYLCASSLQGENSYNEQFFGPGTRLTVL.

The rearrangement joins TRBV6-5 to TRBJ1-1; TRBD1 might be the D (6 bases). Germline CDR1 MNHEY, CDR2 SVGAGI. Between the trimmed V and J ends, which lost 2 bases and 0 bases, there was a span of 7 bases. The CDR3 extends over 14 amino acids. The CDR3 protein is CASSYGGLNTEAFF. Here the CDR3 DNA reads TGTGCCAGCAGTTACGGGGGCCTGAACACTGAAGCTTTCTTT.

A single count supports this clone. The rearrangement uses TRBV4-1 and TRBJ2-3; a weak D match, TRBD2 (6 bases). Germline CDR1 is MGHRA and CDR2 is YSYEKL. V dropped 4 bases and J dropped 6 bases, with 20 bases sitting between them. The CDR3 length is 16 residues. The CDR3 DNA sequence: TGCGCCAGCAGCCCGGTCGGAGGAGGGGCCGTGGATACGCAGTATTTT. Translated, it gives CASSPVGGGAVDTQYF.

The chain combines TRBV27 with TRBJ2-7, with 10 nucleotides matching TRBD1. V trimming: 4 bases; J trimming: 0 bases; junction bases outside the gene matches: 3. Germline V lookup: CDR1 MNHEY, CDR2 SMNVEV (reference sequence). The CDR3 has 15 residues. CDR3 in DNA: TGTGCCAGCAGTTCGAGACAGGGGGCCTCCTACGAGCAGTACTTC. Protein sequence: CASSSRQGASYEQYF.

The CDR3 bases are TGTGCCAGCAGCTTAAACGGGGGTAACACCGGGGAGCTGTTTTTT. Its translation is CASSLNGGNTGELFF. The J gene is TRBJ2-2, the V gene TRBV7-7, with D possibly being TRBD2 (6 bases). This CDR3 contains 15 residues. V was clipped by 2 bases and J by 2 bases, with 9 bases between them. CDR1 is SSHAT and CDR2 is FNYEAQ in the germline V gene (reference sequence). Full variable domain (outside the CDR3, taken from reference TRBV7-7 and TRBJ2-2): GAGVSQSPRYKVTKRGQDVTLRCDPISSHATLYWYQQALGQGPEFLTYFNYEAQPDKSGLPSDRFSAERPEGSISTLTIQRTEQRDSAMYRCASSLNGGNTGELFFGEGSRLTVL.

Only one count was recorded for this clone. The chain combines TRBV9 with TRBJ1-6; no definite D call. CDR3 length: 13 amino acids. With 1 base removed from V and 7 bases from J, the gap between germline ends came to 6 bases. Germline assignment: CDR1 SGDLS and CDR2 YYNGEE. The CDR3 bases are TGTGCCAGCAGCGTATTTGAGAATTCACCCCTCCACTTT. It yields the protein CASSVFENSPLHF.

The chain carries TRBV5-6 and TRBJ2-4; the D gene is possibly TRBD1 (5 bases). CDR3 length: 14 residues. V dropped 2 bases and J dropped 7 bases, with 13 bases sitting between them. Per the germline V gene, CDR1 is SGHDT and CDR2 is YYEEEE. As DNA, the CDR3 is TGTGCCAGCAGCTTTCAGCAGGGATGGAACATTCAGTACTTC. Its translation: CASSFQQGWNIQYF.

The chain uses TRBV2 and TRBJ2-1; tentatively, D is TRBD2 (6 bases). This CDR3 is built from 13 residues. V was trimmed by 10 bases and J by 1 base, leaving 11 bases between them. Germline-derived CDR1 and CDR2 are SNHLY and FYNNEI. The CDR3 DNA is TGTGCCATCTCGGGGGTGTCCTACAATGAGCAGTTCTTC. Its protein is CAISGVSYNEQFF.

Points on this clone: This specimen includes other DNA sequences encoding the same CDR3. This rearrangement joins TRBV5-1 to TRBJ2-7, with D possibly TRBD2 on 5 matching bases. CDR1 SGHRS and CDR2 YFSETQ come from the germline V gene. This CDR3 is built from 14 residues. V lost 0 bases to trimming and J lost 0 bases, with 7 bases between them. CDR3: CASSLAGSSYEQYF. In nucleotides, the CDR3 is TGCGCCAGCAGCTTGGCGGGATCCTCCTACGAGCAGTACTTC.

The chain combines TRBV9 with TRBJ2-5; D is unclear. Germline CDR1 is SGDLS and CDR2 is YYNGEE. With 4 bases removed from V and 5 bases from J, the gap between germline ends came to 9 bases. There are 12 residues in the CDR3. This chain's CDR3 is CASSPSRETQYF. CDR3 in DNA: TGTGCCAGCAGCCCTTCGCGGGAGACCCAGTACTTC.

The CDR3 loop is CASTEAGDNSPLHF. The CDR3 DNA is TGTGCCAGCACCGAGGCGGGAGATAATTCACCCCTCCACTTT. V and J are TRBV6-1 and TRBJ1-6; D is ambiguous. Germline V CDR1 and CDR2: MNHNS, SASEGT. The CDR3 length is 14 residues. With 7 bases removed from V and 5 bases from J, the gap between germline ends came to 12 bases.

This chain joins TRBV5-8 and TRBJ1-1; D might be TRBD1 (6 bases). V gave up 4 bases and J gave up 0 bases, with 19 bases separating them. The germline gives CDR1 SGHTS, CDR2 YDEGEE. The CDR3 consists of 17 residues. CDR3 in DNA: TGTGCCAGCAGCCTACAGACAGGAGTCGTGATGAACACTGAAGCTTTCTTT. Translation gives CASSLQTGVVMNTEAFF.